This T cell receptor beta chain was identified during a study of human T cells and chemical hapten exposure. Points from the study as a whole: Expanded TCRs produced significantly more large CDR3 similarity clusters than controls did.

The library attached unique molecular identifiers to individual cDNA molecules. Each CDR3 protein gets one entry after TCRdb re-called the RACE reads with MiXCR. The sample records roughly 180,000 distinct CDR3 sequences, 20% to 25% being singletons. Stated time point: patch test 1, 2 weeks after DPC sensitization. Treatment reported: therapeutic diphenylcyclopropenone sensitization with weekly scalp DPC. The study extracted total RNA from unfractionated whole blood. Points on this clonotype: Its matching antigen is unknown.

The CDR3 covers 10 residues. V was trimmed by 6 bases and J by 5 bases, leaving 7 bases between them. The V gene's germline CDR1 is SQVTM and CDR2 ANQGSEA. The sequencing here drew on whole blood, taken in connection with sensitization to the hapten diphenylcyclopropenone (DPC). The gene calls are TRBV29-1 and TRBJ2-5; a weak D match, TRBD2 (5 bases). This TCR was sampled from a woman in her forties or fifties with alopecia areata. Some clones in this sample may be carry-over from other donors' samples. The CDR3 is CSVGSETQYF. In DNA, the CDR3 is TGCAGCGTAGGGAGCGAGACCCAGTACTTC.